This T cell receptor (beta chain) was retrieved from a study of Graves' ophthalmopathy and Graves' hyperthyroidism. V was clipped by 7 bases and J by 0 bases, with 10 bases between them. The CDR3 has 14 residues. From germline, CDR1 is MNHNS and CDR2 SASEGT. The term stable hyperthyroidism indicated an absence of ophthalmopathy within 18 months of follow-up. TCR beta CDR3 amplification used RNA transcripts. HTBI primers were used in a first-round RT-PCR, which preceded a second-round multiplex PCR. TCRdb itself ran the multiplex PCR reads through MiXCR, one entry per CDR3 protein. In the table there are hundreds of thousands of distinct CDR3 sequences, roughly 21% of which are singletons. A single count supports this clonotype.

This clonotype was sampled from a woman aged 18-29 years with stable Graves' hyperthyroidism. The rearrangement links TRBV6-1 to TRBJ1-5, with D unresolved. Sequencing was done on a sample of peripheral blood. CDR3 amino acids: CASIPGDSNQPQHF. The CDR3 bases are TGTGCCAGCATTCCCGGGGATAGCAATCAGCCCCAGCATTTT.